The rows below give T cell receptor beta chains drawn from one sample of a study of blood T cells in healthy people across ages. Each CDR3 protein gets one entry after TCRdb re-called the 5' RACE reads with MiXCR. The table shows 1.5 million to 1.9 million distinct CDR3 sequences, with under 55% occurring only once. The specimen sequenced was blood. These receptors were taken from a woman under 30 in good health. Each CDR3 is given with its conserved first and last residue. A D gene is named only where the DNA matches it firmly. The size of a clone is reported for some rows only, either as once, few or many, or as a class for expanded clones.

D gene	V gene	J gene	clone size	CDR3 protein	CDR3 DNA
-	TRBV7-2	TRBJ2-3	-	CASSNAYTDTQYF	TGTGCCAGCAGCAACGCCTACACAGATACGCAGTATTTT
-	TRBV4-1	TRBJ2-5	-	CASSHPEGGETQYF	TGCGCCAGCAGCCATCCGGAGGGGGGGGAGACCCAGTACTTC
-	TRBV4-3	TRBJ1-2	-	CASRQDSRYGYTF	TGCGCCAGCAGACAGGACAGTCGCTATGGCTACACCTTC
TRBD1	TRBV4-1	TRBJ1-4	-	CASSHPRDRVHEKLFF	TGCGCCAGCAGCCACCCGCGGGACAGGGTTCATGAAAAACTGTTTTTT
TRBD1	TRBV12-3/TRBV12-4	TRBJ1-2	-	CASSYDRGRGGYTF	TGTGCCAGCAGCTACGACAGGGGGCGAGGTGGCTACACCTTC
-	TRBV2	TRBJ1-2	few	CASKDNNYGYTF	TGTGCCAGCAAGGACAACAACTATGGCTACACCTTC
TRBD2	TRBV20-1	TRBJ2-1	few	CSARGSSGRGNEQFF	TGCAGTGCTAGAGGTTCCAGCGGGAGAGGGAATGAGCAGTTCTTC
-	TRBV6-5	TRBJ2-7	few	CASSYSMGPGGTYEQYF	TGTGCCAGCAGTTACTCGATGGGCCCCGGGGGTACCTACGAGCAGTACTTC
-	TRBV7-2	TRBJ1-6	-	CASSPALGAPLHF	TGTGCCAGCAGCCCCGCGTTGGGTGCCCCCCTCCACTTT
-	TRBV29-1	TRBJ2-5	-	CSVRGRLVREAQYF	TGCAGCGTTAGGGGTCGGCTTGTGAGAGAAGCCCAGTACTTC
-	TRBV18	TRBJ2-5	many	CASSPGLRETQYF	TGTGCCAGCAGCCCCGGGCTTAGGGAGACCCAGTACTTC
TRBD1	TRBV5-5	TRBJ2-2	-	CASSLVDRGIGELFF	TGTGCCAGCAGCTTAGTGGACAGGGGTATCGGGGAGCTGTTTTTT
-	TRBV7-8	TRBJ2-4	-	CASSLESNLYNEQYF	TGTGCCAGCAGCTTAGAAAGCAACCTCTACAATGAGCAGTACTTC
-	TRBV7-9	TRBJ2-1	-	CASSHTEGIYNEQFF	TGTGCCAGCAGCCACACTGAGGGGATCTACAATGAGCAGTTCTTC
-	TRBV12-3/TRBV12-4	TRBJ1-1	few	CASSRPTEAFF	TGTGCCAGCAGTCGGCCCACTGAAGCTTTCTTT
-	TRBV20-1	TRBJ2-7	-	CSAPSRAYYNEQYF	TGCAGTGCCCCTTCCCGGGCCTACTACAATGAGCAGTACTTC
-	TRBV4-3	TRBJ2-7	few	CASSQDPPSDEQYF	TGCGCCAGCAGCCAAGATCCCCCAAGCGACGAGCAGTACTTC
TRBD1	TRBV12-3/TRBV12-4	TRBJ1-5	many	CASSRTGGNQPQHF	TGTGCCAGCAGCCGGACAGGGGGCAATCAGCCCCAGCATTTT
-	TRBV20-1	TRBJ2-7	-	CSARDLVPNEQYF	TGCAGTGCTAGAGATCTAGTACCCAACGAGCAGTACTTC
-	TRBV5-1	TRBJ1-1	once	CASSPQGGIEAFF	TGCGCCAGCAGCCCCCAAGGGGGGATTGAAGCTTTCTTT
TRBD1	TRBV12-3/TRBV12-4	TRBJ1-1	-	CASLDRGDTEAFF	TGTGCCAGCCTAGACAGGGGCGACACTGAAGCTTTCTTT
TRBD1	TRBV29-1	TRBJ1-2	few	CSVGHRGIVGYTF	TGCAGCGTTGGTCACAGGGGGATAGTAGGCTACACCTTC
-	TRBV15	TRBJ1-5	few	CATAVGRDNQPQHF	TGTGCCACCGCGGTCGGCAGGGACAATCAGCCCCAGCATTTT
-	TRBV29-1	TRBJ1-2	few	CSVGTTGGLGYTF	TGCAGCGTTGGGACGACCGGGGGGCTGGGCTACACCTTC
TRBD2	TRBV24-1	TRBJ2-1	-	CATSASGRFYNEQFF	TGTGCCACCAGCGCTAGCGGGAGGTTCTACAATGAGCAGTTCTTC
-	TRBV20-1	TRBJ1-1	many	CSARGRNTEAFF	TGCAGTGCTAGAGGTCGGAACACTGAAGCTTTCTTT
-	TRBV20-1	TRBJ2-2	-	CSARSLASGELFF	TGCAGTGCTAGGTCGCTAGCTAGCGGGGAGCTGTTTTTT
TRBD1	TRBV4-1	TRBJ2-7	-	CASSQVGTGYYEQYF	TGCGCCAGCAGCCAAGTTGGGACAGGGTACTACGAGCAGTACTTC
-	TRBV29-1	TRBJ2-7	few	CSVVGGTVPTYEQYF	TGCAGCGTGGTTGGGGGAACAGTTCCAACCTACGAGCAGTACTTC
TRBD2	TRBV28	TRBJ2-3	-	CASWSSGGDTQYF	TGTGCCAGCTGGTCCTCGGGAGGGGATACGCAGTATTTT
TRBD2	TRBV27	TRBJ2-3	-	CASSEEAGSSTDTQYF	TGTGCCAGCAGTGAAGAAGCGGGATCTAGCACAGATACGCAGTATTTT
-	TRBV29-1	TRBJ1-1	-	CRADSDTEAFF	TGCAGAGCTGACAGTGACACTGAAGCTTTCTTT
TRBD2	TRBV12-3/TRBV12-4	TRBJ2-3	few	CASSTTSGSTDTRYF	TGTGCCAGCAGTACGACTAGCGGTTCCACAGATACGCGGTATTTT
-	TRBV3-1	TRBJ2-7	-	CASSQFPEAYEQYF	TGTGCCAGCAGCCAGTTCCCCGAAGCCTACGAGCAGTACTTC
-	TRBV27	TRBJ2-7	few	CASSKGARGYEQYF	TGTGCCAGCAGCAAGGGGGCGCGGGGTTACGAGCAGTACTTC
TRBD1	TRBV13	TRBJ1-2	-	CASNEQGKGYTF	TGTGCCAGCAATGAACAGGGGAAGGGCTACACCTTC
-	TRBV7-2	TRBJ2-1	-	CASSLESSGPRNEQFF	TGTGCCAGCAGCTTAGAGTCCAGCGGGCCCCGGAATGAGCAGTTCTTC